This is a list of T cell receptor beta chains from one sample in a study of T cell repertoires in cytomegalovirus infection. TCRdb re-derived calls from the reads in MiXCR, one entry per CDR3 protein. The sample holds approximately 750,000 distinct CDR3 sequences; 35% are singletons and the top ten take 2.5% to 3.5%. Sequencing input: PBMCs. These receptors all stem from a human donor in good health (CMV status not recorded). Some clones in this sample may be carry-over from other donors' samples. Both conserved end residues are trimmed from each CDR3. The order of the fields is J gene, V gene, CDR3 length, CDR3 protein.

TRBJ2-7,TRBV29-1,12,SVVTDRGSYEQY
TRBJ1-1,TRBV7-6,13,ASSARRGGSTEAF
TRBJ2-7,TRBV7-2,13,ASSNRQGGSDEQY
TRBJ2-2,TRBV29-1,11,SVARWNTGELF
TRBJ2-7,TRBV6-1,10,ASGLWGIEQY
TRBJ2-7,TRBV7-2,13,ASSFSGTGTYEQY
TRBJ2-2,TRBV7-9,14,ASSPLTGLNTGELF
TRBJ2-3,TRBV9,12,ASSGRVGDGSQY
TRBJ1-1,TRBV7-9,14,ASSPRQGARDTEAF
TRBJ2-2,TRBV3-1,11,ASSPRDRDGLF
TRBJ1-1,TRBV4-2,14,ASSGGGRDRYTEAF
TRBJ1-5,TRBV6-6,12,ASRYTGLDQPQH
TRBJ1-2,TRBV12-3/TRBV12-4,12,ASSFVSGRDGYT
TRBJ1-5,TRBV2,11,ASGGREHQPQH
TRBJ1-2,TRBV29-1,9,SVGENYGYT
TRBJ2-2,TRBV13,11,ARSLPNTGELF
TRBJ2-2,TRBV6-4,14,ASSDSGRDCCGELF
TRBJ2-7,TRBV27,11,ASSLEAGYEQY
TRBJ2-2,TRBV9,15,ASSVALKGAETGELF
TRBJ1-4,TRBV11-2,11,ASSLPRGQKLF
TRBJ1-5,TRBV20-1,15,SARDRSLNLGNQPQH
TRBJ1-2,TRBV7-9,14,ASSLTGTGDSGGYT
TRBJ2-1,TRBV7-6,13,ASSLGQGRYNEQF
TRBJ1-2,TRBV20-1,12,SASIRTDKYGYT
TRBJ1-1,TRBV7-8,13,ASTTYRQGRPEAF
TRBJ1-1,TRBV9,12,ASSVAGGTTEAF
TRBJ1-4,TRBV6-6,9,ASSRTEKLF
TRBJ2-7,TRBV12-3/TRBV12-4,10,ASSPDRHEQY
TRBJ2-1,TRBV28,10,AASYAYNEQF
TRBJ2-1,TRBV2,14,ASRTGLAGADYEQF
TRBJ1-2,TRBV28,15,ASTPGERGWVNYGYT
TRBJ1-6,TRBV6-6,15,ASSPPPGGLVDSPLH
TRBJ2-7,TRBV28,12,ASSRGGGTYEQY
TRBJ1-6,TRBV7-2,13,ASSLAGAGGSPLH
TRBJ1-2,TRBV20-1,11,SARERTAYGYT
TRBJ2-3,TRBV4-3,11,ASSQVVADPQY
TRBJ2-3,TRBV19,13,ASSIGRSKADTQY
TRBJ2-1,TRBV5-1,14,ASSSQGGGRYNEQF
TRBJ2-3,TRBV7-9,13,ASSLTSGSRNTQY
TRBJ2-6,TRBV6-6,11,ASISSGANVLT